The 11 T cell receptor beta chains reported below all come from one sample, sequenced in a study of blood T cell repertoires in COVID-19. Clones were read by immunoSEQ multiplex PCR, and TCRdb kept only the in-frame ones, dropping some. The data show some 290,000 clones, approximately 86% seen once. Sequenced: peripheral blood. Every receptor here comes from a young man with active or convalescent COVID-19.

The chain is built from TRBV5-4 and TRBJ2-7, with 10 bases aligning to TRBD2. The CDR3 consists of 20 residues. V lost 4 bases and J lost 2; bases outside the gene matches: 21. Germline CDR1 reads SGHNT; CDR2 reads YYREEE (reference sequence). CDR3 in amino acids: CASSGTSQREGQEGAYEQYF. The DNA for the CDR3 is TGTGCCAGCAGCGGCACCTCGCAGCGGGAGGGCCAGGAGGGGGCCTACGAGCAGTACTTC.

The V call is TRBV14, the J call TRBJ1-2, with 7 bases lining up with TRBD1. Germline lookup yields CDR1 SGHDN and CDR2 FVKESK. Trimming at V came to 6 bases and at J to 4 bases, leaving 8 bases not matched to a gene. This CDR3 is 14 amino acids long. Here the CDR3 DNA reads TGTGCCAGCAGTCCACAGGGGTACGGCTATGGCTACACCTTC. Its protein is CASSPQGYGYGYTF. The whole variable domain, remainder taken from reference TRBV14 and TRBJ1-2, is EAGVTQFPSHSVIEKGQTVTLRCDPISGHDNLYWYRRVMGKEIKFLLHFVKESKQDESGMPNNRFLAERTGGTYSTLKVQPAELEDSGVYFCASSPQGYGYGYTFGSGTRLTVV.

The chain is built from TRBV12-5 and TRBJ2-3; 9 bases map to TRBD2. Germline values: CDR1 LGHNT, CDR2 FRNRAP. CDR3 length equals 16 residues. The ends lost 4 bases at V and 4 bases at J; junction bases unmatched: 9. CDR3 nucleotides: TGTGCTAGTGGTTCCCTCGTTGCGGGGGGGCCAGATACGCAGTATTTT. This gives the protein CASGSLVAGGPDTQYF.

V is TRBV5-1 and J is TRBJ2-5; a possible D gene is TRBD2 (5 bases). The CDR3 loop spans 10 amino acids. Germline CDR1 and CDR2: SGHRS and YFSETQ. V was clipped by 4 bases and J by 7 bases, with 5 bases between them. CDR3 in amino acids: CASSGRTQYF. DNA for the CDR3: TGCGCCAGCAGCGGGAGGACCCAGTACTTC.

This clone came up once. CDR3 sequence: CASSQNWDLISPLHF. DNA for the CDR3: TGTGCCAGCAGCCAAAACTGGGACTTAATATCACCCCTCCACTTT. The chain employs TRBV3-1 (or the pseudogene TRBV3-2) and TRBJ1-6; D may be TRBD1 (5 bases). This CDR3 comprises 15 residues. Germline CDR1 LGHDT, CDR2 YNNKEL (reference sequence). The V end lost 2 bases, the J end lost 10 bases, and 15 bases lay between the germline ends.

The chain carries TRBV9 and TRBJ2-5; D might be TRBD1 (7 bases). This CDR3 region has 15 residues. Germline lookup yields CDR1 SGDLS and CDR2 YYNGEE. V gave up 0 bases and J gave up 5 bases, with 14 bases separating them. The CDR3 region has the DNA TGTGCCAGCAGCGTAGCGGGCAGGGGGGATGAGACCCAGTACTTC. Its translation is CASSVAGRGDETQYF.

This clone has a single count. The V and J genes are TRBV2 and TRBJ1-5, with D tentatively TRBD1 (6 bases). This CDR3 is 11 amino acids long. Germline-derived CDR1 and CDR2 are SNHLY and FYNNEI. V was trimmed by 7 bases and J by 5 bases, leaving 6 bases between them. The CDR3 sequence is CASKGDQPQHF. CDR3 nucleotides: TGTGCCAGCAAGGGGGATCAGCCCCAGCATTTT. The variable domain in full, completed from reference TRBV2 and TRBJ1-5, reads EPEVTQTPSHQVTQMGQEVILRCVPISNHLYFYWYRQILGQKVEFLVSFYNNEISEKSEIFDDQFSVERPDGSNFTLKIRSTKLEDSAMYFCASKGDQPQHFGDGTRLSIL.

The V gene is TRBV2, the J gene TRBJ1-5; unclear D gene. Germline CDR1 is SNHLY and CDR2 is FYNNEI. The CDR3 consists of 11 residues. V was cut by 5 bases and J by 5 bases, with 4 bases left in between. CDR3 protein: CASSFDQPQHF. CDR3 nucleotides: TGTGCCAGCAGTTTCGATCAGCCCCAGCATTTT.

The chain has TRBV5-4 and TRBJ2-1, with a tentative D call TRBD1 (6 bases). Deletions cut 4 bases from V and 0 bases from J, with 11 bases between. This CDR3 spans 15 amino acids. Germline V CDR1 and CDR2: SGHNT, YYREEE (reference sequence). In nucleotides, the CDR3 is TGTGCCAGCAGCCCGGGGACAAGCTCCTACAATGAGCAGTTCTTC. This sequence encodes CASSPGTSSYNEQFF. The whole variable domain, remainder taken from reference TRBV5-4 and TRBJ2-1, is ETGVTQSPTHLIKTRGQQVTLRCSSQSGHNTVSWYQQALGQGPQFIFQYYREEENGRGNFPPRFSGLQFPNYSSELNVNALELDDSALYLCASSPGTSSYNEQFFGPGTRLTVL.

This clone came up once. The gene calls are TRBV12-3 or TRBV12-4 and TRBJ2-7, with 7 bases lining up with TRBD2. Trimming at V came to 5 bases and at J to 5 bases, leaving 6 bases not matched to a gene. The CDR3 length is 13 residues. The CDR3 nucleotides read TGTGCCAGCAGTGACATACGGGGGGACGAGCAGTACTTC. The encoded protein is CASSDIRGDEQYF.

In regard to this clone: One junction end does not reproduce the germline sequence, and a read error may be involved. The chain has TRBV5-5 and TRBJ2-7, with a weak D call TRBD2 (5 bases). Germline V gene lookup returns CDR1 SGHKS and CDR2 YYEKEE (reference sequence). The CDR3 runs 12 residues. This chain's CDR3 is CASTLTGVEQYF. The CDR3 DNA reads TGTGCCAGCACCTTGACCGGGGTAGAGCAGTACTTC.